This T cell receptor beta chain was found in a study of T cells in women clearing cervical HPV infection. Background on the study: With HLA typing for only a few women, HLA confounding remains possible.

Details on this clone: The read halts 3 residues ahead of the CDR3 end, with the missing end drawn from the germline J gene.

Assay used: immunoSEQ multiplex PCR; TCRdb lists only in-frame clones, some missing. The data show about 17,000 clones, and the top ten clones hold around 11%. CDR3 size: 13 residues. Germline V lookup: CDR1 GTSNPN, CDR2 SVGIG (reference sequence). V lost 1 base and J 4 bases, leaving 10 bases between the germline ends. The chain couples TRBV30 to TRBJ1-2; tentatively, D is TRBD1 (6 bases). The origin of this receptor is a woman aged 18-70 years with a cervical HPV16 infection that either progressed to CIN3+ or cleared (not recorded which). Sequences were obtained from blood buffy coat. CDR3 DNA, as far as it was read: TGTGCCTGGAGTGCACAGGGTACCTATGGC. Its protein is CAWSAQGTYG. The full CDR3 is CAWSAQGTYGYTF.